Below are 26 T cell receptor beta chains sequenced from a single sample in a study of CD8 T cells in Susac syndrome. Random hexamers were used to reverse transcribe the RNA input (roughly 0.5 to 1 ug). Using its own MiXCR run on the immunoSEQ multiplex PCR reads, TCRdb lists one record per CDR3 protein. The sample records around 200,000 distinct CDR3 sequences, approximately 94% being singletons. The sequencing input was CD4+ T cells from PBMCs. Receptors originate from a human donor with Susac syndrome.

In this sample, this clonotype turned up once. This chain links TRBV2 with TRBJ1-1; D gene unclear. CDR3 length equals 13 residues. The V and J ends lost 7 bases and 4 bases respectively, with 13 bases between them. The germline CDR1 and CDR2 sequences are SNHLY and FYNNEI. CDR3 sequence reads: CASMTGRGTEAFF. The CDR3 bases are TGTGCCAGCATGACGGGCCGCGGCACTGAAGCTTTCTTT. The entire variable domain, with the rest obtained from reference TRBV2 and TRBJ1-1, is as follows: EPEVTQTPSHQVTQMGQEVILRCVPISNHLYFYWYRQILGQKVEFLVSFYNNEISEKSEIFDDQFSVERPDGSNFTLKIRSTKLEDSAMYFCASMTGRGTEAFFGQGTRLTVV.

The rearrangement links TRBV6-2 or TRBV6-3 to TRBJ2-5; perhaps TRBD2 as D (6 bases). Germline-derived CDR1 and CDR2 are MNHEY and SVGEGT. Between the trimmed V and J ends, which lost 1 base and 5 bases, there was a span of 11 bases. This CDR3 is 14 amino acids long. As DNA, the CDR3 is TGTGCCAGCAGTTACTGGAGGGCAGGGGAGACCCAGTACTTC. Protein product: CASSYWRAGETQYF.

Remarks on this clonotype: A junction end diverges from the germline sequence, so it may reflect a read error. The chain couples TRBV7-9 to TRBJ2-7, with 10 bases lining up with TRBD2. CDR1 is SEHNR and CDR2 is FQNEAQ in the germline V gene (reference sequence). The CDR3 covers 13 residues. CDR3 in amino acids: CASGLAGGYEQYF. For the CDR3, the DNA is TGTGCCAGCGGCTTAGCGGGGGGCTACGAGCAGTACTTC.

The V and J genes are TRBV6-2 or TRBV6-3 and TRBJ1-2; D ambiguous. CDR3 length: 12 amino acids. Trimming cost V 5 bases and J 1 base, with 5 bases left between them. CDR1 is MNHEY, CDR2 SVGEGT, per germline. CDR3: CASSTDNYGYTF. The CDR3, as DNA: TGTGCCAGCAGTACCGATAACTATGGCTACACCTTC.

The CDR3 protein is CASSLASGRVGAREAFF. Written as DNA, the CDR3 is TGTGCCAGCAGCTTAGCCAGCGGCCGGGTAGGAGCTCGTGAAGCTTTCTTT. V and J are TRBV11-2 and TRBJ1-1; D remains ambiguous. The CDR3 has 17 amino acids. Between the trimmed V and J ends, which lost 1 base and 7 bases, there was a span of 22 bases. Germline CDR1 SGHAT, CDR2 FQNNGV.

The chain has TRBV30 and TRBJ2-3; D is unclear. Trimming took 0 bases from V and 2 from J, leaving 12 bases between them. Germline CDR1 and CDR2: GTSNPN and SVGIG (reference sequence). This CDR3 has 15 amino acids. CDR3 DNA: TGTGCCTGGAGTGTAACTGGTTTGACCACAGATACGCAGTATTTT. Encoded protein: CAWSVTGLTTDTQYF.

The chain recombines TRBV2 with TRBJ2-2; D is uncertain. This CDR3 spans 13 amino acids. The V end was cut by 5 bases, the J end by 1 base, with 5 bases between. Germline V gene data show CDR1 as SNHLY and CDR2 as FYNNEI. The CDR3 protein is CASSRQNTGELFF. In nucleotides, the CDR3 is TGTGCCAGCAGTCGACAGAACACCGGGGAGCTGTTTTTT.

The V gene is TRBV24-1, the J gene TRBJ2-3; no clear D. This CDR3 contains 15 residues. Germline V lookup: CDR1 KGHDR, CDR2 SFDVKD. V was cut by 4 bases and J by 4 bases, with 14 bases left in between. The CDR3: CATSDSPGNADTQYF. The CDR3 nucleotides are TGTGCCACCAGTGACTCCCCTGGAAATGCAGATACGCAGTATTTT.

The V and J genes are TRBV12-3 or TRBV12-4 and TRBJ1-2; no clear D gene. V lost 3 bases and J 6 bases, leaving 11 bases between the germline ends. The CDR3 covers 13 residues. As DNA, the CDR3 is TGTGCCAGCAGTTTCCGGGGATACGATGGCTACACCTTC. This sequence encodes CASSFRGYDGYTF.

The V gene is TRBV15, the J gene TRBJ1-2; 7 nucleotides match TRBD1. After removal of 9 bases from V and 3 bases from J, the junction contained 7 bases not matched to a gene. There are 13 residues in the CDR3. Germline V gives CDR1 LNHNV, CDR2 YYDKDF (reference sequence). The CDR3 reads CATGGGGDYGYTF. CDR3 nucleotides: TGTGCCACTGGCGGAGGGGGCGACTATGGCTACACCTTC. Full variable domain (missing parts from reference TRBV15 and TRBJ1-2): DAMVIQNPRYQVTQFGKPVTLSCSQTLNHNVMYWYQQKSSQAPKLLFHYYDKDFNNEADTPDNFQSRRPNTSFCFLDIRSPGLGDTAMYLCATGGGGDYGYTFGSGTRLTVV.

The chain combines TRBV18 with TRBJ1-1, with D unresolved. V lost 3 bases, J lost 8 bases, and 10 bases lay in between. This CDR3 has 12 amino acids. Germline V CDR1 and CDR2: KGHSH, LQKENI. The CDR3 is CASSPATSEAFF. CDR3 in DNA: TGTGCCAGCTCACCGGCAACATCGGAAGCTTTCTTT.

V usage is TRBV27 and J usage is TRBJ1-5, with 10 bases identical to TRBD1. Germline V CDR1 and CDR2: MNHEY, SMNVEV (reference sequence). Trimming at V came to 4 bases and at J to 6 bases, leaving 9 bases not matched to a gene. This CDR3 contains 16 residues. CDR3 residues: CASSSPATGGGQPQHF. CDR3 sequence (DNA): TGTGCCAGCAGTTCCCCAGCGACAGGGGGCGGTCAGCCCCAGCATTTT.

V is TRBV5-1 and J is TRBJ2-5; TRBD1 might be the D (6 bases). V lost 7 bases, J lost 3 bases, and 13 bases lay in between. CDR1 SGHRS and CDR2 YFSETQ come from the germline V gene. This CDR3 has 13 residues. In DNA form, the CDR3 reads TGCGCCAGCGGGGGATCAGGGGAAGAGACCCAGTACTTC. The encoded protein is CASGGSGEETQYF.

V gene TRBV7-2 combines with J gene TRBJ1-4; D unresolved. CDR1 is SGHTA, CDR2 FQGNSA, per germline. CDR3 length: 15 residues. The V end was cut by 4 bases, the J end by 3 bases, with 12 bases between. Here the CDR3 DNA reads TGTGCCAGCAGCTCCGTCGGCCCGGCTAATGAAAAACTGTTTTTT. Its translation: CASSSVGPANEKLFF.

The J gene is TRBJ2-1, the V gene TRBV30; D call uncertain. The CDR3 is 11 residues long. Per the germline V gene, CDR1 is GTSNPN and CDR2 is SVGIG (reference sequence). Trimming removed 2 bases at V and 9 bases at J, with 8 bases between. For the CDR3, the DNA is TGTGCCTGGAGTACATCAGCTGAGCAGTTCTTC. Amino acids: CAWSTSAEQFF.

There are a few counts of this clonotype. This chain uses TRBV18 with TRBJ1-2; possibly TRBD1 for D (5 bases). The CDR3 has 13 residues. In germline, CDR1 is KGHSH, CDR2 LQKENI. V shed 4 bases and J shed 2 bases, with 8 bases lying between them. DNA for the CDR3: TGTGCCAGCTCACGAGACAGAAACTATGGCTACACCTTC. Its protein is CASSRDRNYGYTF.

The chain uses TRBV20-1 and TRBJ1-5; the D is unclear. The V end lost 0 bases, the J end lost 4 bases, and 7 bases lay between the germline ends. The CDR3 loop spans 13 amino acids. The germline V gene has CDR1 DFQATT and CDR2 SNEGSKA (reference sequence). The CDR3 spells CSAREGTNQPQHF. The CDR3 DNA reads TGCAGTGCTAGAGAAGGTACTAATCAGCCCCAGCATTTT.

V usage is TRBV30 and J usage is TRBJ2-6, with D possibly being TRBD1 or TRBD2 (5 bases each). The germline CDR1 and CDR2 sequences are GTSNPN and SVGIG (reference sequence). The CDR3 sequence is 16 residues long. V lost 3 bases to trimming and J lost 0 bases, with 12 bases between them. CDR3 sequence (DNA): TGTGCCTGGAGACAGGACGGACTCTCTGGGGCCAACGTCCTGACTTTC. Amino acid sequence: CAWRQDGLSGANVLTF.

This chain connects TRBV27 to TRBJ2-5, with TRBD1 identical over 10 bases. J lost 5 bases, V lost 2 bases, and 5 bases had no gene match. CDR1 and CDR2 (germline): MNHEY, SMNVEV (reference sequence). The CDR3 sequence is 15 residues long. The CDR3 protein is CASSLEGQGTETQYF. CDR3 coding DNA: TGTGCCAGCAGTTTAGAGGGACAGGGGACGGAGACCCAGTACTTC.

The chain combines TRBV11-2 with TRBJ2-4, with D possibly matching TRBD2 (6 bases). The CDR3 totals 14 residues. Germline CDR1 is SGHAT and CDR2 is FQNNGV. Between the trimmed V and J ends, which lost 3 bases and 3 bases, there was a span of 9 bases. The CDR3 DNA is TGTGCCAGCAGCTTTTTAGCGGTCAAAAACATTCAGTACTTC. Amino acid sequence: CASSFLAVKNIQYF.

The gene calls are TRBV9 and TRBJ1-2; D possibly corresponds to TRBD1 (6 bases). Trimming removed 0 bases from V and 5 bases from J, with 8 bases in between. Germline V gene lookup returns CDR1 SGDLS and CDR2 YYNGEE. This CDR3 is 13 amino acids long. CDR3 residues: CASSVEGQYGYTF. Written as DNA, the CDR3 is TGTGCCAGCAGCGTAGAGGGACAATATGGCTACACCTTC.

This clonotype was seen once. The gene calls are TRBV7-2 and TRBJ2-4; D is possibly TRBD2 (6 bases). CDR1 is SGHTA, CDR2 FQGNSA, per germline. The germline V and J ends were trimmed by 5 bases and 4 bases, with 18 bases remaining between them. This CDR3 is 16 amino acids long. This CDR3 reads CASSPYGRGTKNIQYF. The CDR3 nucleotides read TGTGCCAGCAGCCCATACGGGAGAGGTACTAAAAACATTCAGTACTTC.

The chain couples TRBV7-2 to TRBJ2-1; D ambiguous. CDR1 is SGHTA, CDR2 FQGNSA, per germline. Trimming removed 5 bases from V and 2 bases from J, with 13 bases in between. The CDR3 sequence is 15 residues long. CDR3 protein: CASSAGGSPYNEQFF. The CDR3 DNA is TGTGCCAGCAGCGCAGGCGGCAGTCCCTACAATGAGCAGTTCTTC.

The chain has TRBV28 and TRBJ1-2; 7 bases are a match to TRBD1. Losses at the gene ends were 8 bases for V and 4 bases for J; bases not matched to a gene: 4. CDR3 size: 12 residues. Germline V gene lookup returns CDR1 MDHEN and CDR2 SYDVKM. In DNA form, the CDR3 reads TGTGCCAGCCGGGACAGCGGCTATGGCTACACCTTC. It codes for CASRDSGYGYTF.

The gene calls are TRBV30 and TRBJ2-3; 7 nucleotides align to TRBD2. The germline V gene has CDR1 GTSNPN and CDR2 SVGIG (reference sequence). The CDR3 is 13 amino acids. With 3 bases clipped from V and 0 bases from J, the junction kept 0 bases outside the gene matches. CDR3 sequence reads: CAWRLASTDTQYF. The CDR3 coding sequence is TGTGCCTGGAGACTAGCGAGCACAGATACGCAGTATTTT.

The chain links TRBV20-1 to TRBJ1-2; 7 nucleotides agree with TRBD1. Losses at the gene ends were 5 bases for V and 7 bases for J; bases not matched to a gene: 13. The CDR3 sequence is 14 residues long. CDR1 and CDR2 from the germline V gene are DFQATT and SNEGSKA (reference sequence). CDR3 sequence: CSAGPGTETGGYTF. The CDR3 DNA is TGCAGTGCTGGGCCCGGGACAGAAACGGGTGGCTACACCTTC.